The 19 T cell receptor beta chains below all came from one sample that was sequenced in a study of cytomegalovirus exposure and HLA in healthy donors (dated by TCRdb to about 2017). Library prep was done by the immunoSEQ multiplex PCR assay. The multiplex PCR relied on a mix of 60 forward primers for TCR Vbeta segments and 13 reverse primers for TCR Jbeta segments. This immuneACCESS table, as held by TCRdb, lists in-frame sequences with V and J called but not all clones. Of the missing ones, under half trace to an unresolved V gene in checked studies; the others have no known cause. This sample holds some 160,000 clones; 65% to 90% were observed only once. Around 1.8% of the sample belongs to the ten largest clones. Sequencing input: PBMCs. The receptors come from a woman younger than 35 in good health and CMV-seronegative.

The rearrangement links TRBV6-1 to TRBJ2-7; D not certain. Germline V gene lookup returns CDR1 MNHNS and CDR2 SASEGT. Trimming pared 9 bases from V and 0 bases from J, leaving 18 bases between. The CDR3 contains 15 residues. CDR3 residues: CASTIGGFNSYEQYF. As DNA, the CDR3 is TGTGCCAGTACAATCGGCGGATTCAACTCCTACGAGCAGTACTTC.

In DNA form, the CDR3 reads TGCGCCAGCAGCTTGGCCCCAGGCAATCAGCCCCAGCATTTT. Its translation is CASSLAPGNQPQHF. The chain carries TRBV5-1 and TRBJ1-5, with D unclear. Trimming took off 0 bases at V and 2 bases at J, with 6 bases between the two ends. This CDR3 has 14 amino acids. CDR1 is SGHRS and CDR2 is YFSETQ in the germline V gene.

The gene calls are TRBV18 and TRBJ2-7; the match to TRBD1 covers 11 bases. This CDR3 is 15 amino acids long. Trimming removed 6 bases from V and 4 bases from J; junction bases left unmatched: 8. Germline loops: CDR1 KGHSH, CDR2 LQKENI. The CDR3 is CASSSTGQGGYEQYF. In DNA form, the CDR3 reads TGTGCCAGCTCTTCAACGGGACAGGGGGGTTACGAGCAGTACTTC.

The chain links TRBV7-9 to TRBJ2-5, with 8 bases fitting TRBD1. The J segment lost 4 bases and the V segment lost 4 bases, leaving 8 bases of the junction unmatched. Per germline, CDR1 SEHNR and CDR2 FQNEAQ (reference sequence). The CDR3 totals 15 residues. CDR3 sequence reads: CASSSSGTGGETQYF. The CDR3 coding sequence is TGTGCCAGCAGCTCTTCCGGGACAGGAGGAGAGACCCAGTACTTC.

For the CDR3, the DNA is TGTGCCAGCAGTGAAGACCTCGTGGGAGATCAGCCCCAGCATTTT. Translation gives CASSEDLVGDQPQHF. V and J are TRBV2 and TRBJ1-5; D gene ambiguous. V lost 1 base and J 5 bases, leaving 12 bases between the germline ends. CDR3 size: 15 residues. Looked up from germline, CDR1 is SNHLY and CDR2 is FYNNEI.

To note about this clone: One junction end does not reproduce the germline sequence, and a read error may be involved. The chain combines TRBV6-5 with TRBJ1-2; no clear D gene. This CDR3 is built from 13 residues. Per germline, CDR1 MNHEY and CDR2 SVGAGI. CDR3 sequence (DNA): TGTGCCAGCAGCTTAGACGGGAACTATGGCTACCCCTTC. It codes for CASSLDGNYGYPF.

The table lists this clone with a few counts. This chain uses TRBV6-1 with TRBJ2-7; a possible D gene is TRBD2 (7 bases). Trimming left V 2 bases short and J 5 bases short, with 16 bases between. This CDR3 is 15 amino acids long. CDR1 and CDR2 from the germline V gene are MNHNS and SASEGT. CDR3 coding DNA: TGTGCCAGCAGTGAAAGGGCAGGGGAGGGACACGAGCAGTACTTC. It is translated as CASSERAGEGHEQYF.

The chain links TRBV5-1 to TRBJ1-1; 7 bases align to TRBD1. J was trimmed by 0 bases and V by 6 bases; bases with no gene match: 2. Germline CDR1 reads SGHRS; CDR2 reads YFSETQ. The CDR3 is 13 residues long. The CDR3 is CASKDRVNTEAFF. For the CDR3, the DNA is TGCGCCAGCAAAGACAGGGTGAACACTGAAGCTTTCTTT.

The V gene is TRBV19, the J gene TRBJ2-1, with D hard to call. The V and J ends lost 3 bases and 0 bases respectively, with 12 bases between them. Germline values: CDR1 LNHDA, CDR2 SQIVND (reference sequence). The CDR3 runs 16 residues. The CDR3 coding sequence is TGTGCCAGTAGTATTGTCGGCGGAAGCTCCTACAATGAGCAGTTCTTC. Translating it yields CASSIVGGSSYNEQFF.

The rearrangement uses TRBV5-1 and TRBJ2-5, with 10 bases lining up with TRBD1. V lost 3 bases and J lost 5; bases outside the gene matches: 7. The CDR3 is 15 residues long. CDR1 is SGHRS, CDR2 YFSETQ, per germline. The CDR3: CASSSGTGEVETQYF. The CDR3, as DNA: TGCGCCAGCAGCTCCGGGACAGGGGAAGTTGAGACCCAGTACTTC.

In DNA, the CDR3 is TGTGCCAGCAGTAGCGGGAGGGGGTTTGATACGCAGTATTTT. This translates into CASSSGRGFDTQYF. The chain recombines TRBV9 with TRBJ2-3, with 11 bases identical to TRBD2. Germline lookup yields CDR1 SGDLS and CDR2 YYNGEE. The CDR3 is made up of 14 amino acids. V lost 5 bases and J lost 6; bases outside the gene matches: 5.

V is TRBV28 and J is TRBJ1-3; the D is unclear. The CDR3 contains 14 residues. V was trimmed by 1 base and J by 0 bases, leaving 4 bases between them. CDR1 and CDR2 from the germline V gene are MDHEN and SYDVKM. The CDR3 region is CASSLYGSGNTIYF. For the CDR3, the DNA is TGTGCCAGCAGTTTATACGGCTCTGGAAACACCATATATTTT.

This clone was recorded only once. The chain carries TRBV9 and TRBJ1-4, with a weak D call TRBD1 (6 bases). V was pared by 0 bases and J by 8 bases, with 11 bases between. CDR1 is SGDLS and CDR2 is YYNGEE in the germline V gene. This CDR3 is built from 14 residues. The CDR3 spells CASSVEQGGEKLFF. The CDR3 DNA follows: TGTGCCAGCAGCGTAGAACAGGGTGGCGAAAAACTGTTTTTT.

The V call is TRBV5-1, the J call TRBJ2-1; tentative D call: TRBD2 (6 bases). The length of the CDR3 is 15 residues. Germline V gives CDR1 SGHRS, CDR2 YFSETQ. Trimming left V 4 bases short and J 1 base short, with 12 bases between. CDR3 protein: CASSEGRSSYNEQFF. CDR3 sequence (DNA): TGCGCCAGCAGCGAAGGGAGGTCTTCCTACAATGAGCAGTTCTTC.

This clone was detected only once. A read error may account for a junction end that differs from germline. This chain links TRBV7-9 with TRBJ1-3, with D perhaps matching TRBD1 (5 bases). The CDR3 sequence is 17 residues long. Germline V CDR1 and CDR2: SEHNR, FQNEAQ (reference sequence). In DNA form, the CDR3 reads TGTTCCAGCAGCCACTTGGGGCAGGGCTCATTTGGAAACACCATATATTTT. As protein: CSSSHLGQGSFGNTIYF.

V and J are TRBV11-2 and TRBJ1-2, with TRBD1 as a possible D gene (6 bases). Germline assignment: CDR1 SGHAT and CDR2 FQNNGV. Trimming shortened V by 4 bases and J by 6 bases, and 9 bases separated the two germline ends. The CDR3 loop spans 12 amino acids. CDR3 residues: CASSSWGHGYTF. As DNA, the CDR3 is TGTGCCAGCAGCTCCTGGGGGCATGGCTACACCTTC.

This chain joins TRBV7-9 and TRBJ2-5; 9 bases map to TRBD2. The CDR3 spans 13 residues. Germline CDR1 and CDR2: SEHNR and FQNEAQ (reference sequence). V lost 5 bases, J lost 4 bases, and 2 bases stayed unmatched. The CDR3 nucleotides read TGTGCCAGCAGCCCGGGACTAGCAGAGACCCAGTACTTC. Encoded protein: CASSPGLAETQYF.

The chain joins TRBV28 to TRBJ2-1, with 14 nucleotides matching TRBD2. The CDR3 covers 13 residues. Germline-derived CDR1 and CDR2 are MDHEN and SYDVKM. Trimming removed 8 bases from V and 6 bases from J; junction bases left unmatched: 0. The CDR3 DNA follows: TGTGCCAGCGGACTAGCGGGAGGCAATGAGCAGTTCTTC. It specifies CASGLAGGNEQFF.

The CDR3 coding sequence is TGTGCCAGCAGTTTGTCACACCGCCGCCCTCAAGCTTTCTTT. Its protein is CASSLSHRRPQAFF. The rearrangement joins TRBV28 to TRBJ1-1; no reliable D call. This CDR3 spans 14 amino acids. Germline values: CDR1 MDHEN, CDR2 SYDVKM. Trimming removed 3 bases from V and 9 bases from J, with 17 bases in between.